Listed here is a single TCR beta chain. The antigen is not known. Sample-barcoded 5' priming and a J-beta primer mix drove a second PCR of about 6 to 12 cycles. A single record per CDR3 protein comes from TCRdb applying MiXCR to the 5' RACE reads. The sample carries about 690,000 distinct CDR3 sequences, roughly two fifths recorded once. This entry belongs to a study of blood T cells in healthy people across ages. V dropped 2 bases and J dropped 6 bases, with 17 bases sitting between them. The CDR3 totals 14 residues. Germline CDR1 reads SQVTM; CDR2 reads ANQGSEA. Healthy Caucasian individuals from Russia aged roughly 6 to 90 were enrolled as donors. Extraction yielded at least 6 micrograms of total RNA per sample. Study observations and caveats: The study found TCR beta diversity correlated strongly with naive T cell percentage.

The chain uses TRBV29-1 and TRBJ2-7, with D possibly TRBD2 on 5 matching bases. The sample consisted of blood. The TCR sequence derives from a man older than 75 in good health. The CDR3, as DNA: TGCAGCGTTGAATTTCGAGGGATCAAGGGCGAGCAGTACTTC. Protein sequence: CSVEFRGIKGEQYF.